The 28 T cell receptor beta chains below come from one sample, sequenced in a study of blood T cell repertoires in COVID-19. The protocol was immunoSEQ multiplex PCR, while the TCRdb copy is restricted to in-frame clones and leaves out a portion. The repertoire holds a few hundred thousand clones, with 89% as singletons. Sequenced material: peripheral blood. The origin of the receptors is a woman aged 40 to 50 who had recovered from COVID-19.

The chain combines TRBV5-1 with TRBJ2-7; 8 bases are a match to TRBD2. V trimming: 8 bases; J trimming: 12 bases; junction bases outside the gene matches: 19. Germline V gives CDR1 SGHRS, CDR2 YFSETQ. This CDR3 has 14 residues. CDR3: CAREGSGRGQRGYV. For the CDR3, the DNA is TGCGCCAGAGAGGGAAGCGGGAGAGGGCAGAGGGGGTACGTC.

The genes are TRBV28 and TRBJ1-6; D is possibly TRBD1 (6 bases). V was trimmed by 3 bases and J by 13 bases, leaving 19 bases between them. The germline gives CDR1 MDHEN, CDR2 SYDVKM. The CDR3 is 15 amino acids. The CDR3 sequence: CASSFNLGAPSPLHF. The CDR3 bases are TGTGCCAGCAGTTTCAATCTGGGGGCGCCTTCCCCCCTCCACTTT.

This chain joins TRBV7-9 and TRBJ1-1, with TRBD1 matching over 7 bases. The CDR3 sequence is 15 residues long. Germline CDR1 is SEHNR and CDR2 is FQNEAQ (reference sequence). Trimming removed 4 bases from V and 4 bases from J; junction bases left unmatched: 9. In DNA form, the CDR3 reads TGTGCCAGCAGCTGGGACAGTCTTAGGACCACTGAAGCTTTCTTT. It yields the protein CASSWDSLRTTEAFF.

The chain has TRBV5-4 and TRBJ2-3; perhaps TRBD2 as D (6 bases). Between the trimmed V and J ends, which lost 2 bases and 9 bases, there was a span of 13 bases. The CDR3 is 13 residues long. The germline CDR1 and CDR2 sequences are SGHNT and YYREEE (reference sequence). The CDR3: CASSFSGSDTQYF. CDR3 DNA: TGTGCCAGCAGCTTTTCCGGGAGTGACACGCAGTATTTT.

The chain links TRBV2 to TRBJ1-1; 10 bases align to TRBD1. The CDR3 loop spans 14 amino acids. Germline CDR1 and CDR2: SNHLY and FYNNEI. Trimming at V came to 5 bases and at J to 5 bases, leaving 5 bases not matched to a gene. DNA of the CDR3: TGTGCCAGCAGTAGGGACAGGGGATGGACTGAAGCTTTCTTT. Encoded protein: CASSRDRGWTEAFF.

The chain recombines TRBV6-5 with TRBJ2-3, with 7 bases identical to TRBD2. With V trimmed by 6 bases and J by 5 bases, 2 bases remained unmatched. The length of the CDR3 is 12 residues. Germline V CDR1 and CDR2: MNHEY, SVGAGI. The CDR3 region has the DNA TGTGCCAGCAGGGGAGGGAAAGATACGCAGTATTTT. It yields the protein CASRGGKDTQYF.

V is TRBV2 and J is TRBJ2-3; 9 bases map to TRBD2. The V segment lost 8 bases and the J segment 1 base; nucleotides outside the gene matches: 4. Germline CDR1 is SNHLY and CDR2 is FYNNEI. This CDR3 has 14 amino acids. CDR3 loop: CASGRTSGTDTQYF. The CDR3 bases are TGTGCCAGCGGGCGGACTAGCGGCACAGATACGCAGTATTTT.

V is TRBV6-1 and J is TRBJ1-3, with D possibly being TRBD1 (5 bases). This CDR3 comprises 16 residues. Trimming pared 3 bases from V and 0 bases from J, leaving 12 bases between. The germline gives CDR1 MNHNS, CDR2 SASEGT. The CDR3 nucleotides read TGTGCCAGCAGTGATAATACAGGCTACTCTGGAAACACCATATATTTT. Translating gives CASSDNTGYSGNTIYF.

This chain joins TRBV12-5 and TRBJ1-5; the match to TRBD1 covers 8 bases. The CDR3 length is 16 residues. CDR1 is LGHNT, CDR2 FRNRAP, per germline. Trimming at V came to 4 bases and at J to 0 bases, leaving 5 bases not matched to a gene. CDR3 residues: CASGSATGDSNQPQHF. CDR3 nucleotide sequence: TGTGCTAGTGGTTCTGCGACAGGGGATAGCAATCAGCCCCAGCATTTT.

This chain joins TRBV7-6 and TRBJ2-3; D not resolved. CDR1 and CDR2 (germline): SGHVS, FNYEAQ. Trimming removed 5 bases at V and 4 bases at J, with 19 bases between. This CDR3 region has 16 residues. CDR3 DNA sequence: TGTGCCAGCAGCCCCGACTCCCCGACGGGTCCAGATACGCAGTATTTT. Translating it yields CASSPDSPTGPDTQYF.

This clone was observed a handful of times. Here the CDR3 reads CASSPGQGGNTIYF. The CDR3 nucleotides read TGTGCCAGCTCACCGGGACAGGGGGGAAACACCATATATTTT. V and J are TRBV18 and TRBJ1-3, with 10 bases fitting TRBD1. CDR1 and CDR2 (germline): KGHSH, LQKENI. V lost 3 bases to trimming and J lost 4 bases; unmatched junction nucleotides: 0. This CDR3 contains 14 residues.

The genes are TRBV28 and TRBJ1-3; the D gene is possibly TRBD1 (5 bases). V was clipped by 4 bases and J by 4 bases, with 14 bases between them. The germline CDR1 and CDR2 sequences are MDHEN and SYDVKM. The length of the CDR3 is 15 residues. The CDR3 sequence: CASSSPGRDGNTIYF. For the CDR3, the DNA is TGTGCCAGCAGTTCTCCAGGGAGGGACGGAAACACCATATATTTT.

This chain joins TRBV30 and TRBJ1-2; no firm D call. V gave up 0 bases and J gave up 3 bases, with 11 bases separating them. Germline V gene data show CDR1 as GTSNPN and CDR2 as SVGIG (reference sequence). This CDR3 has 14 amino acids. The CDR3, as DNA: TGTGCCTGGAGTGTACAGAACTGGGACTATGGCTACACCTTC. Protein: CAWSVQNWDYGYTF.

This clone was seen just once. The chain links TRBV10-1 to TRBJ2-2, with TRBD2 identical over 9 bases. J was trimmed by 2 bases and V by 2 bases; bases with no gene match: 9. Germline values: CDR1 WNHNN, CDR2 SYGVQD (reference sequence). The CDR3 covers 18 residues. CDR3: CASSERGQREANTGELFF. Written as DNA, the CDR3 is TGCGCCAGCAGTGAGAGAGGACAGCGGGAGGCCAACACCGGGGAGCTGTTTTTT.

This clone has only one observation. The rearrangement links TRBV6-2 or TRBV6-3 to TRBJ1-1; 9 nucleotides align to TRBD1. After removal of 4 bases from V and 14 bases from J, the junction contained 5 bases not matched to a gene. Per germline, CDR1 MNHEY and CDR2 SVGEGT. CDR3 length equals 11 residues. The CDR3 sequence is CASSLGTGTFF. The CDR3 nucleotides read TGTGCCAGCAGTTTAGGGACAGGGACGTTCTTT.

The chain couples TRBV10-3 to TRBJ2-1, with 8 bases that match TRBD1. Trimming at V came to 5 bases and at J to 5 bases, leaving 8 bases not matched to a gene. Germline-derived CDR1 and CDR2 are ENHRY and SYGVKD. This CDR3 spans 15 amino acids. CDR3 bases: TGTGCCATCAGTACCGACAGGGGCCAAGACAATGAGCAGTTCTTC. Protein product: CAISTDRGQDNEQFF.

The V gene is TRBV7-2, the J gene TRBJ1-6, with D tentatively TRBD1 (5 bases). The CDR3 is 15 residues long. V shed 3 bases and J shed 5 bases, with 11 bases lying between them. CDR1 and CDR2 from the germline V gene are SGHTA and FQGNSA. The CDR3 DNA reads as TGTGCCAGCAGCTTTCAGACAGTTGATAATTCACCCCTCCACTTT. Translating gives CASSFQTVDNSPLHF.

The gene calls are TRBV19 and TRBJ1-2, with a tentative D call TRBD1 (5 bases). V lost 3 bases and J 2 bases, leaving 16 bases between the germline ends. The CDR3 extends over 16 amino acids. Per the germline V gene, CDR1 is LNHDA and CDR2 is SQIVND (reference sequence). CDR3 sequence reads: CASSMGSRGKNYGYTF. CDR3 bases: TGTGCCAGTAGTATGGGATCGCGGGGGAAAAACTATGGCTACACCTTC.

This chain uses TRBV11-3 with TRBJ2-6; D not certain. From germline, CDR1 is SGHNT and CDR2 YENEEA. V lost 1 base to trimming and J lost 0 bases, with 10 bases between them. The CDR3 is 17 amino acids. The CDR3 coding sequence is TGTGCCAGCAGCTTAGTGTCCCTCCTCTCTGGGGCCAACGTCCTGACTTTC. Translating it yields CASSLVSLLSGANVLTF. The variable domain in full, with the rest retrieved from reference TRBV11-3 and TRBJ2-6, is EAGVVQSPRYKIIEKKQPVAFWCNPISGHNTLYWYLQNLGQGPELLIRYENEEAVDDSQLPKDRFSAERLKGVDSTLKIQPAELGDSAVYLCASSLVSLLSGANVLTFGAGSRLTVL.

V gene TRBV19 combines with J gene TRBJ1-1, with no clear D. V lost 3 bases, J lost 1 base, and 9 bases lay in between. The germline V gene has CDR1 LNHDA and CDR2 SQIVND (reference sequence). The CDR3 runs to 14 residues. CDR3 amino acids: CASSILPRNTEAFF. The CDR3 region has the DNA TGTGCCAGTAGTATCCTACCACGGAACACTGAAGCTTTCTTT.

The V gene is TRBV5-8, the J gene TRBJ2-3; TRBD2 matches 9 bases. CDR1 SGHTS and CDR2 YDEGEE come from the germline V gene. Trimming removed 3 bases from V and 3 bases from J; junction bases left unmatched: 8. The CDR3 has 16 amino acids. The CDR3 coding sequence is TGTGCCAGCAGCTCTATAGCGGGAGTAAGGACAGATACGCAGTATTTT. It codes for CASSSIAGVRTDTQYF.

The chain recombines TRBV4-1 with TRBJ2-7, with TRBD2 as a possible D gene (5 bases). CDR1 is MGHRA and CDR2 is YSYEKL in the germline V gene. The ends were cut back, 1 base at V and 6 bases at J, with 19 bases in the middle. The CDR3 has 16 amino acids. The DNA of the CDR3 is TGCGCCAGCAGCCAAGGAATACTAGTTGATTTCTCCGAGCAGTACTTC. This gives the protein CASSQGILVDFSEQYF.

V and J are TRBV9 and TRBJ2-2; D gene unclear. The CDR3 runs 15 residues. The ends were cut back, 4 bases at V and 6 bases at J, with 16 bases in the middle. The germline V gene encodes CDR1 SGDLS and CDR2 YYNGEE. The CDR3 region is CASSPHYTQSGELFF. CDR3 in DNA: TGTGCCAGCAGCCCACACTATACTCAGTCCGGGGAGCTGTTTTTT. Complete variable domain (other parts from reference TRBV9 and TRBJ2-2): DSGVTQTPKHLITATGQRVTLRCSPRSGDLSVYWYQQSLDQGLQFLIQYYNGEERAKGNILERFSAQQFPDLHSELNLSSLELGDSALYFCASSPHYTQSGELFFGEGSRLTVL.

V and J are TRBV3-1 (or the pseudogene TRBV3-2) and TRBJ2-1, with 8 bases aligning to TRBD2. V gave up 4 bases and J gave up 4 bases; unmatched junction bases: 12. The germline V gene encodes CDR1 LGHDT and CDR2 YNNKEL (reference sequence). The CDR3 sequence is 17 residues long. The CDR3 sequence is CASSPATTGRGYNEQFF. CDR3 DNA: TGTGCCAGCAGCCCCGCCACGACCGGGAGGGGTTACAATGAGCAGTTCTTC.

The genes are TRBV7-2 and TRBJ2-7, with TRBD1 as a possible D gene (6 bases). V lost 3 bases, J lost 7 bases, and 13 bases lay in between. The CDR3 has 13 amino acids. Per the germline V gene, CDR1 is SGHTA and CDR2 is FQGNSA. CDR3 amino acids: CASSFTGSWEQYF. The CDR3 DNA sequence: TGTGCCAGCAGCTTTACAGGGAGCTGGGAGCAGTACTTC.

The CDR3 DNA follows: TGTGCCAGCAGCCTCCCCCCGGGCCCAAGGGAGGGTCAGCCCCAGCATTTT. Protein product: CASSLPPGPREGQPQHF. The V call is TRBV3-1 (or the pseudogene TRBV3-2), the J call TRBJ1-5; D is unresolved. This CDR3 is built from 17 residues. Trimming left V 4 bases short and J 6 bases short, with 22 bases between. CDR1 is LGHDT, CDR2 YNNKEL, per germline (reference sequence).

The chain is built from TRBV5-5 and TRBJ2-7; no clear D gene. Trimming took 4 bases from V and 6 from J, leaving 11 bases between them. The CDR3 runs to 12 residues. Germline CDR1 reads SGHKS; CDR2 reads YYEKEE (reference sequence). The DNA for the CDR3 is TGTGCCAGCAGCGGCCCTAGAGGCGAGCAGTACTTC. Its protein product is CASSGPRGEQYF.

CDR3 nucleotide sequence: TGTGCCAGCAGCCAAGATCTAGGCCCCGGGGAGCTGTTTTTT. Translating gives CASSQDLGPGELFF. The chain recombines TRBV4-2 with TRBJ2-2; D uncertain. CDR1 is LGHNA and CDR2 is YNFKEQ in the germline V gene. Between the trimmed V and J ends, which lost 0 bases and 6 bases, there was a span of 8 bases. CDR3 length equals 14 residues.